These 11 T cell receptor beta chains were all obtained from the same sample, sequenced in a study of blood T cell repertoires in COVID-19. The method was immunoSEQ multiplex PCR; TCRdb's version includes in-frame clones alone and lacks a portion of them. The sample has fewer than 250,000 clones, 84% seen once. The specimen was peripheral blood. The receptors originated from a woman older than 75 with COVID-19, enrolled during active disease.

The chain joins TRBV7-2 to TRBJ2-5; TRBD2 agrees at 10 bases. This CDR3 region has 15 residues. Germline trimming cut 1 base from V and 6 bases from J; bases unmatched to any gene: 5. CDR1 and CDR2 (germline): SGHTA, FQGNSA. For the CDR3, the DNA is TGTGCCAGCAGCTTAGATCCTAGCGGGGGTAAGACCCAGTACTTC. This translates into CASSLDPSGGKTQYF. Full variable domain (outside the CDR3, taken from reference TRBV7-2 and TRBJ2-5): GAGVSQSPSNKVTEKGKDVELRCDPISGHTALYWYRQSLGQGLEFLIYFQGNSAPDKSGLPSDRFSAERTGGSVSTLTIQRTQQEDSAVYLCASSLDPSGGKTQYFGPGTRLLVL.

The rearrangement joins TRBV10-3 to TRBJ2-2; perhaps TRBD1 as D (6 bases). The V gene's germline CDR1 is ENHRY and CDR2 SYGVKD. V was cut by 3 bases and J by 7 bases, with 15 bases left in between. This CDR3 is 15 amino acids long. CDR3 region: CAISDKAGALGELFF. Written as DNA, the CDR3 is TGTGCCATCAGTGACAAGGCAGGGGCGCTCGGGGAGCTGTTTTTT.

The chain links TRBV19 to TRBJ2-5, with TRBD1 matching over 10 bases. The CDR3 extends over 15 amino acids. Unmatched junction bases numbered 9, after V lost 5 bases and J lost 6 bases. Germline lookup yields CDR1 LNHDA and CDR2 SQIVND (reference sequence). Here the CDR3 reads CASSPGQGGGKTQYF. In DNA, the CDR3 is TGTGCCAGTAGTCCCGGACAGGGGGGAGGAAAGACCCAGTACTTC.

This chain links TRBV19 with TRBJ1-5, with unresolved D. This CDR3 is 14 amino acids long. Trimming removed 5 bases from V and 5 bases from J, with 13 bases in between. Germline V lookup: CDR1 LNHDA, CDR2 SQIVND (reference sequence). Here the CDR3 reads CASSPYRVDQPQHF. The CDR3, as DNA: TGTGCCAGTAGTCCCTATCGTGTTGATCAGCCCCAGCATTTT.

This clone was seen only a few times. CDR3 sequence reads: CASRRGRSGSPLHF. In DNA form, the CDR3 reads TGTGCCAGCAGACGCGGGAGGAGCGGTTCACCCCTCCACTTT. The chain has TRBV27 and TRBJ1-6; D remains ambiguous. The CDR3 sequence is 14 residues long. Germline loops: CDR1 MNHEY, CDR2 SMNVEV (reference sequence). The ends were cut back, 6 bases at V and 9 bases at J, with 15 bases in the middle.

The chain is built from TRBV14 and TRBJ2-7; possible D gene TRBD1, 6 bases. The germline V gene has CDR1 SGHDN and CDR2 FVKESK. This CDR3 spans 13 amino acids. The germline V and J ends were trimmed by 6 bases and 6 bases, with 15 bases remaining between them. The chain's CDR3 is CASSPRTVGEQYF. The CDR3 DNA is TGTGCCAGCAGTCCCAGGACAGTCGGCGAGCAGTACTTC.

The rearrangement uses TRBV19 and TRBJ1-3; perhaps TRBD1 as D (5 bases). Trimming stripped 3 bases from V and 1 base from J, with 16 bases between. Germline CDR1 LNHDA, CDR2 SQIVND (reference sequence). The CDR3 consists of 17 residues. This chain's CDR3 is CASSISLAGPSGNTIYF. For the CDR3, the DNA is TGTGCCAGTAGTATCAGTTTGGCGGGGCCGTCTGGAAACACCATATATTTT. Full variable domain (remainder filled in from reference TRBV19 and TRBJ1-3): DGGITQSPKYLFRKEGQNVTLSCEQNLNHDAMYWYRQDPGQGLRLIYYSQIVNDFQKGDIAEGYSVSREKKESFPLTVTSAQKNPTAFYLCASSISLAGPSGNTIYFGEGSWLTVV.

The chain uses TRBV10-3 and TRBJ2-3, with 13 bases that match TRBD2. Per the germline V gene, CDR1 is ENHRY and CDR2 is SYGVKD. J was trimmed by 6 bases and V by 5 bases; bases with no gene match: 5. The CDR3 runs to 15 residues. As DNA, the CDR3 is TGTGCCATCAGTATGACTAGCGGGGGGTGGGATACGCAGTATTTT. This sequence encodes CAISMTSGGWDTQYF.

The chain employs TRBV6-2 or TRBV6-3 and TRBJ2-4; 7 positions match TRBD2. The germline CDR1 and CDR2 sequences are MNHEY and SVGEGT. CDR3 length: 13 residues. V dropped 7 bases and J dropped 7; count of bases not matched to a gene: 7. In DNA, the CDR3 is TGTGCCAGCACCCCGACAGCGGGGAACATTCAGTACTTC. Protein: CASTPTAGNIQYF.

The chain has TRBV9 and TRBJ1-1, with D maybe TRBD1 (5 bases). The CDR3 spans 16 residues. Germline assignment: CDR1 SGDLS and CDR2 YYNGEE. V was trimmed by 4 bases and J by 4 bases, leaving 20 bases between them. For the CDR3, the DNA is TGTGCCAGCAGCTTCCGGGACTGGGGCAGAGGCACTGAAGCTTTCTTT. This sequence encodes CASSFRDWGRGTEAFF. The full variable domain, with the rest looked up from reference TRBV9 and TRBJ1-1, is DSGVTQTPKHLITATGQRVTLRCSPRSGDLSVYWYQQSLDQGLQFLIQYYNGEERAKGNILERFSAQQFPDLHSELNLSSLELGDSALYFCASSFRDWGRGTEAFFGQGTRLTVV.

This clone was seen a few times. V is TRBV6-4 and J is TRBJ1-2; 7 bases map to TRBD1. The CDR3 has 16 residues. Germline loops: CDR1 MRHNA, CDR2 SNTAGT. The V gene end was trimmed by 6 bases and the J gene end by 8 bases; junction bases not matched to a gene: 18. In DNA form, the CDR3 reads TGTGCCAGCAGCCGAACCGGGACAGCGACAACGGGGGGCTACACCTTC. This encodes CASSRTGTATTGGYTF.